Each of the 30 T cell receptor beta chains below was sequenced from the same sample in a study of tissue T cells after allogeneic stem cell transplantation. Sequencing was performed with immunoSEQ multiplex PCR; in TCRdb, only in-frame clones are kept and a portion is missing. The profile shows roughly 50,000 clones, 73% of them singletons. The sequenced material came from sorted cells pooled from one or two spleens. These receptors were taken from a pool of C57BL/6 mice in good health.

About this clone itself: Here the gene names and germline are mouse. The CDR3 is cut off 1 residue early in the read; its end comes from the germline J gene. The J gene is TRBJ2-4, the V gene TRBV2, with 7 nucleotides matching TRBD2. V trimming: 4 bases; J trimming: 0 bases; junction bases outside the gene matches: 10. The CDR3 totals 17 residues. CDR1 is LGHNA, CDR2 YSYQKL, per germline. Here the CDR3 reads CASSLLGKRGSQNTLYF. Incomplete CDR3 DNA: TGTGCCAGCAGCCTACTGGGGAAGAGGGGTAGTCAAAACACCTTGTAC.

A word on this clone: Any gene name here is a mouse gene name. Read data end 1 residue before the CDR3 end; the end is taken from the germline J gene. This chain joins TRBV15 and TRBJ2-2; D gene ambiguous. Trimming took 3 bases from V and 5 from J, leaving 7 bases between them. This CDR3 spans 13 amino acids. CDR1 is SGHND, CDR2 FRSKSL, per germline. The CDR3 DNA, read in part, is TGTGCCAGCAGTTTCCTCTTGACCGGGCAGCTCTAC. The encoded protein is CASSFLLTGQLY. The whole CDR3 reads CASSFLLTGQLYF.

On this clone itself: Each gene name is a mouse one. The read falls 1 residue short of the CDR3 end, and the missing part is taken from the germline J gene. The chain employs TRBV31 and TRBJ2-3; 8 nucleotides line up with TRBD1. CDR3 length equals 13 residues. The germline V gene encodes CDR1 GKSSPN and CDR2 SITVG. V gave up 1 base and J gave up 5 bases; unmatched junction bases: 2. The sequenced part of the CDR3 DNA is TGTGCCTGGAGTCCCGGACAGGGAGAAACGCTGTAT. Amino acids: CAWSPGQGETLY. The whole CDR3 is CAWSPGQGETLYF.

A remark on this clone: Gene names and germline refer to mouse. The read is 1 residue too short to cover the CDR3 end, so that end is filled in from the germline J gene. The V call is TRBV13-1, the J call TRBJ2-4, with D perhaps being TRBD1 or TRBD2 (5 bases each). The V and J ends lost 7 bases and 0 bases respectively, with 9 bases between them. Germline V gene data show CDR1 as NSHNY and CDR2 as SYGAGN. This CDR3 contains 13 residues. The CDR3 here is CASRRDSQNTLYF. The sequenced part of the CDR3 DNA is TGTGCCAGCCGCAGGGACAGTCAAAACACCTTGTAC.

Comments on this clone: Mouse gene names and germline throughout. CDR3 DNA (partial): TGTGCCAGCAGCTTTACTGGGGGTCAAAACACCTTGTAC. Translation: CASSFTGGQNTLY. The full CDR3 sequence reads CASSFTGGQNTLYF. The gene calls are TRBV4 and TRBJ2-4; 7 bases are shared with TRBD2. The sequence runs out 1 residue before the end of the CDR3; the remainder is reconstructed from the germline J gene. The CDR3 sequence is 14 residues long. Germline loops: CDR1 LGHDT, CDR2 YNNKQL (reference sequence). The junction had 2 bases not matched to a gene; V was cut back by 4 bases and J by 1 base.

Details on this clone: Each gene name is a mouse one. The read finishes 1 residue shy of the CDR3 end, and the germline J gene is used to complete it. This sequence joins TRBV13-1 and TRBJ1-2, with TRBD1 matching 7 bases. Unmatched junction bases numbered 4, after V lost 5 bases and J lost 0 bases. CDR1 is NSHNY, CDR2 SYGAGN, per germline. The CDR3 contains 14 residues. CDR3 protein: CASSDRDANSDYTF. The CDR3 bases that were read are TGTGCCAGCAGCGACAGGGATGCAAACTCCGACTACACC.

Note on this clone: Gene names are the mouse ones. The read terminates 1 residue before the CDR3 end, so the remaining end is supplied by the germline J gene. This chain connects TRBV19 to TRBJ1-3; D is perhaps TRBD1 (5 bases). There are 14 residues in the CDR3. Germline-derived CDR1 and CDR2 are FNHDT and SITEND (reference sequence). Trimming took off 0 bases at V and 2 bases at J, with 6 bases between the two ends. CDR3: CASSIGGPGNTLYF. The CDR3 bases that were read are TGTGCCAGCAGTATAGGGGGACCTGGAAATACGCTCTAT.

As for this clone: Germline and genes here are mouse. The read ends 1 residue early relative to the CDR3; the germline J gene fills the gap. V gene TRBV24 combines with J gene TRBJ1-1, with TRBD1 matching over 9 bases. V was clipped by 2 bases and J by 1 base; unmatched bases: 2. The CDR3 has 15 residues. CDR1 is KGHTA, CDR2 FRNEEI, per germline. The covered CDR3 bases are TGTGCCAGCAGTCTGAGGGGACAGGGAAACACAGAAGTCTTC. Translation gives CASSLRGQGNTEVF. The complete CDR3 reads CASSLRGQGNTEVFF.

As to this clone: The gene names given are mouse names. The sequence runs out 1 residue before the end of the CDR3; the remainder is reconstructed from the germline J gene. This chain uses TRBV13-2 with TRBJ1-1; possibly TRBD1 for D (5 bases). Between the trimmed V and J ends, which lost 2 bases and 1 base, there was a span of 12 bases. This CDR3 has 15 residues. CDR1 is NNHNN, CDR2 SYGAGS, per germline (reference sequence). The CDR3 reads CASGETGRGNTEVFF. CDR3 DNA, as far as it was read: TGTGCCAGCGGTGAGACGGGGCGCGGAAACACAGAAGTCTTC.

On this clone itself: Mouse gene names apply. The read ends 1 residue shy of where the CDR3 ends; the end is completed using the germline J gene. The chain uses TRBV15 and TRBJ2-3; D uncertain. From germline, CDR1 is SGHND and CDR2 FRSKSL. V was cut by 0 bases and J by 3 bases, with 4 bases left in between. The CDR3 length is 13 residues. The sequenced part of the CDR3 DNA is TGTGCCAGCAGTTTAGCGGGGGCAGAAACGCTGTAT. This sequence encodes CASSLAGAETLY. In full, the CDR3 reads CASSLAGAETLYF.

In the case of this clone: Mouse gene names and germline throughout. CDR3 DNA, as far as it was read: TGTGCCAGCAGCTGGACGTCAAACACCGGGCAGCTCTAC. Translated, it gives CASSWTSNTGQLY. The entire CDR3 protein reads CASSWTSNTGQLYF. This rearrangement joins TRBV19 to TRBJ2-2, with unresolved D. The CDR3 extends 1 residue past the end of the read, so its final part is completed from the germline J gene. Germline-derived CDR1 and CDR2 are FNHDT and SITEND (reference sequence). The V end was cut by 5 bases, the J end by 0 bases, with 8 bases between. The CDR3 consists of 14 residues.

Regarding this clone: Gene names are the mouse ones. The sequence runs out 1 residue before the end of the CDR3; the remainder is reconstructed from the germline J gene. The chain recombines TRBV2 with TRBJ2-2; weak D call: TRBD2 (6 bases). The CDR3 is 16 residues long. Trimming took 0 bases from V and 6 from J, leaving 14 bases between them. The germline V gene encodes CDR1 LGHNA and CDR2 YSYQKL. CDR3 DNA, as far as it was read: TGTGCCAGCAGCCAAGAGGCCGGGGGGAGCTCCGGGCAGCTCTAC. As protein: CASSQEAGGSSGQLY. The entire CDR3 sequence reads CASSQEAGGSSGQLYF.

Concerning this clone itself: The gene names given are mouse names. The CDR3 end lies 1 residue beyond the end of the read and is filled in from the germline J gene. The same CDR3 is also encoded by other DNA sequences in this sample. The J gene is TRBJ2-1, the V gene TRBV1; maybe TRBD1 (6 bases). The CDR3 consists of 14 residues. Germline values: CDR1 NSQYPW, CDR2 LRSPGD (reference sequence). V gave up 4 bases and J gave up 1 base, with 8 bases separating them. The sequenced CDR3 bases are TGCACCTGCAGTGGGGGACAAAACTATGCTGAGCAGTTC. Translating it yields CTCSGGQNYAEQF. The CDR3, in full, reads CTCSGGQNYAEQFF.

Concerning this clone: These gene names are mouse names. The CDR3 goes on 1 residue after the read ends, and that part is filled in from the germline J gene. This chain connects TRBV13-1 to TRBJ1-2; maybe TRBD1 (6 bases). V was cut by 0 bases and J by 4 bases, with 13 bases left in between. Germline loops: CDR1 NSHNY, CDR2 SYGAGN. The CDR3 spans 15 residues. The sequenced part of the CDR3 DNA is TGTGCCAGCAGTGATGTGGGGGCGCGTGGCTCCGACTACACC. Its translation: CASSDVGARGSDYT. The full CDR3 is CASSDVGARGSDYTF.

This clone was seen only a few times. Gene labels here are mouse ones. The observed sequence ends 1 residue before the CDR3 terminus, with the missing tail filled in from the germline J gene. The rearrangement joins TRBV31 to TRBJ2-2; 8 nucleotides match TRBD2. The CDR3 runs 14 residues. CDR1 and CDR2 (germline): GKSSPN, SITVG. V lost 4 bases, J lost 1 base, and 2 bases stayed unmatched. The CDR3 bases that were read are TGTGCCTGGAAACTGGGGGAAAACACCGGGCAGCTCTAC. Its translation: CAWKLGENTGQLY. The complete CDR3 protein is CAWKLGENTGQLYF. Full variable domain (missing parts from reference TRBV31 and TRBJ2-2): AQTIHQWPVAEIKAVGSPLSLGCTIKGKSSPNLYWYWQATGGTLQQLFYSITVGQVESVVQLNLSASRPKDDQFILSTEKLLLSHSGFYLCAWKLGENTGQLYFGEGSKLTVL.

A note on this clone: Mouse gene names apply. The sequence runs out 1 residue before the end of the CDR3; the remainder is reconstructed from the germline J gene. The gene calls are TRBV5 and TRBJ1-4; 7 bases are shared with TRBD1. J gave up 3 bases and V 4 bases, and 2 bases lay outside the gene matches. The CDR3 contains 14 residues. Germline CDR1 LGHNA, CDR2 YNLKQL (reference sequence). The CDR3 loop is CASSPGTANERLFF. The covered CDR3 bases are TGTGCCAGCAGCCCCGGGACAGCCAACGAAAGATTATTT.

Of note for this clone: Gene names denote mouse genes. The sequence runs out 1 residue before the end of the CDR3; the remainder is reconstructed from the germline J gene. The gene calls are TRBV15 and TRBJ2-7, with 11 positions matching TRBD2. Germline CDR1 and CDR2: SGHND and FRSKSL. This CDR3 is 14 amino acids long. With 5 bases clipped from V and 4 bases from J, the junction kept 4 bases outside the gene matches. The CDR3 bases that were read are TGTGCCAGCAGTCCGGGACTGGGGGAATATGAACAGTAC. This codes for CASSPGLGEYEQY. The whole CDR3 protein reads CASSPGLGEYEQYF.

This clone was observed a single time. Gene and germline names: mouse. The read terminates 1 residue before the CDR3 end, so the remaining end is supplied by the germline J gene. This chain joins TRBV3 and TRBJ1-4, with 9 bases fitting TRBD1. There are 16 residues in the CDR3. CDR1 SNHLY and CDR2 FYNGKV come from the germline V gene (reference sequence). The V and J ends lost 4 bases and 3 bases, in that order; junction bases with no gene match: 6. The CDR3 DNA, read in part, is TGTGCCAGCAGCTCGGGACAGGGTCCTCCCAACGAAAGATTATTT. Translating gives CASSSGQGPPNERLF. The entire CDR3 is CASSSGQGPPNERLFF.

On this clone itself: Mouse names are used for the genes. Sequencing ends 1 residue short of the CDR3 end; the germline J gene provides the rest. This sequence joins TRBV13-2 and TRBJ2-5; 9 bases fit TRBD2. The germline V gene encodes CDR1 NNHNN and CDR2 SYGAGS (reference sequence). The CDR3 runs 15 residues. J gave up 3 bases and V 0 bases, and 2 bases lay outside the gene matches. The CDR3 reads CASGDDWGVQDTQYF. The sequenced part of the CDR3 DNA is TGTGCCAGCGGTGATGACTGGGGGGTTCAAGACACCCAGTAC.

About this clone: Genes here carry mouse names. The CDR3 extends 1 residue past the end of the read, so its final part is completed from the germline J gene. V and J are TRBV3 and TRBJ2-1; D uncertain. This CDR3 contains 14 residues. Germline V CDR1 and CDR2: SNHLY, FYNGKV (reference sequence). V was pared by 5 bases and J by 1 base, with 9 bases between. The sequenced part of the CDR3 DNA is TGTGCCAGCAGCCTCCGGGAAAACTATGCTGAGCAGTTC. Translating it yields CASSLRENYAEQF. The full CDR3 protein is CASSLRENYAEQFF.

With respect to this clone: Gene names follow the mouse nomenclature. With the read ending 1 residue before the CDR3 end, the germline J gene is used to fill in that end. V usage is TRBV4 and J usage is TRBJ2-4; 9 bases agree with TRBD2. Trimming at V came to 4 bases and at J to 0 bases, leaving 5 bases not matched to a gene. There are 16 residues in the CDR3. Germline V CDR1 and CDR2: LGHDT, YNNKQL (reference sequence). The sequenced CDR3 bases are TGTGCCAGCAGCTTCGGACTGGGGCCCAGTCAAAACACCTTGTAC. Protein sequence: CASSFGLGPSQNTLY. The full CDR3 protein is CASSFGLGPSQNTLYF.

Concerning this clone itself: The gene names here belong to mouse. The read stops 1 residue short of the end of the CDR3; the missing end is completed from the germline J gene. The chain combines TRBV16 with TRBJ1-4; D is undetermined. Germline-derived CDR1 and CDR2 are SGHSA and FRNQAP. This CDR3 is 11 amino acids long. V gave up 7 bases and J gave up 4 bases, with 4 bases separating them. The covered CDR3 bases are TGTGCAAGCATCAACAACGAAAGATTATTT. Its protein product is CASINNERLF. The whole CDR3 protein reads CASINNERLFF.

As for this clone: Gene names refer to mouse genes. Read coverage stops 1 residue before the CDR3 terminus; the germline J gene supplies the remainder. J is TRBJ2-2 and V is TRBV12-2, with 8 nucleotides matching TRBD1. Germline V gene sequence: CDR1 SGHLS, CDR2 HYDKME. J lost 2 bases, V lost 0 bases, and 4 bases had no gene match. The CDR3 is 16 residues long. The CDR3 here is CASSLSGQENTGQLYF. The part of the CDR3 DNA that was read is TGTGCCAGCTCTCTCTCGGGACAGGAGAACACCGGGCAGCTCTAC.

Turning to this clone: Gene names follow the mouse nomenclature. Partial CDR3 DNA: TGTGCCAGCAGGGGACTGGGGAGTGAACAGTAC. Amino acid sequence: CASRGLGSEQY. The whole CDR3 protein reads CASRGLGSEQYF. This chain joins TRBV19 and TRBJ2-7; 10 bases match TRBD2. The read ends 1 residue before the CDR3 terminus; that terminus is restored from the germline J gene. V lost 5 bases, J lost 6 bases, and 2 bases stayed unmatched. CDR3 length equals 12 residues. In germline, CDR1 is FNHDT, CDR2 SITEND (reference sequence).

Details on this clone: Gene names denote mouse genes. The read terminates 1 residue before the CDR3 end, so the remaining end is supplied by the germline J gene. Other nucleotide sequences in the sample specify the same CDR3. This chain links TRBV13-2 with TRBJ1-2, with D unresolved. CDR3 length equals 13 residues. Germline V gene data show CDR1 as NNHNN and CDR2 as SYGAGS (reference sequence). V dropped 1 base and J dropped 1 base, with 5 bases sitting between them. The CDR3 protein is CASGDRQNSDYTF. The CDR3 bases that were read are TGTGCCAGCGGTGATCGGCAAAACTCCGACTACACC.

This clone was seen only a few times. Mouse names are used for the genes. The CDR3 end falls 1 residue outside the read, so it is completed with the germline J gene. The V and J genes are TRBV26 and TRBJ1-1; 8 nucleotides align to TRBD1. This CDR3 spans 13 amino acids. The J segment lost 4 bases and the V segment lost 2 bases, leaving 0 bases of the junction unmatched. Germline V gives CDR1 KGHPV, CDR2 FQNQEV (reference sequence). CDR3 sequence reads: CASSLTGGTEVFF. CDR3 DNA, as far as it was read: TGTGCCAGCAGTCTGACAGGGGGCACAGAAGTCTTC.

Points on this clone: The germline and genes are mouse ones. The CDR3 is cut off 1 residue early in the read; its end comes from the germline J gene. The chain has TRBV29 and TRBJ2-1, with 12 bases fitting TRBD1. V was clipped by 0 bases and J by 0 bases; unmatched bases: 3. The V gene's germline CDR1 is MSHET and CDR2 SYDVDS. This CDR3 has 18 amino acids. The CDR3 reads CASSLSGTGGFNYAEQFF. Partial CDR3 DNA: TGTGCTAGCAGTTTATCCGGGACAGGGGGCTTTAACTATGCTGAGCAGTTC. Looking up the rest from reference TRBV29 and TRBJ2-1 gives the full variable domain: DMKVTQMPRYLIKRMGENVLLECGQDMSHETMYWYRQDPGLGLQLIYISYDVDSNSEGDIPKGYRVSRKKREHFSLILDSAKTNQTSVYFCASSLSGTGGFNYAEQFFGPGTRLTVL.

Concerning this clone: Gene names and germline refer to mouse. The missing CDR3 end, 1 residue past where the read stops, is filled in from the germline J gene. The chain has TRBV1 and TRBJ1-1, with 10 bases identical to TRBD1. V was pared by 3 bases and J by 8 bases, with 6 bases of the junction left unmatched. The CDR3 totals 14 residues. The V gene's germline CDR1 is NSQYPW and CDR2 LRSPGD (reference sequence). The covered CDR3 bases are TGCACCTGCAGTGCGCCGGGACAGGGGAGGGAAGTCTTC. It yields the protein CTCSAPGQGREVF. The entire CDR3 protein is CTCSAPGQGREVFF.

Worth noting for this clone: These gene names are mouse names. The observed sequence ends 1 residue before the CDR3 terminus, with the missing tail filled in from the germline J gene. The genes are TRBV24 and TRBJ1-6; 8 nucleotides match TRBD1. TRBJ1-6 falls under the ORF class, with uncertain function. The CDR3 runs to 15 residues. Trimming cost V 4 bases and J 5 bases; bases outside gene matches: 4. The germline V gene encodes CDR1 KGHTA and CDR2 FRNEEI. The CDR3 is CASSPGQGHNSPLYF. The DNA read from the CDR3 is TGTGCCAGCAGTCCCGGACAGGGTCATAATTCGCCCCTCTAC.

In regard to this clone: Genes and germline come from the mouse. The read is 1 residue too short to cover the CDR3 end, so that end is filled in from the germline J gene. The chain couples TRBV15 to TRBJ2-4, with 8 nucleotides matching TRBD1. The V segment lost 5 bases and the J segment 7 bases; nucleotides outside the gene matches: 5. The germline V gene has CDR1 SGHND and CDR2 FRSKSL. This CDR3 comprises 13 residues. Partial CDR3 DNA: TGTGCCAGCAGTCCCCAGGGGGCGGACACCTTGTAC. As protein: CASSPQGADTLY. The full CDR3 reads CASSPQGADTLYF.